What follows describes a single TCR beta chain. A single base is all that separates this from a far larger clone, so a read error is likely. Other DNA variants within this sample encode the same CDR3. The data stem from a study of shared clonotypes between healthy human individuals. It was tens of millions of PBMCs that unsorted samples used for genomic DNA. Deep-level running was used for the assay. Here immunoSEQ multiplex PCR was the method, and the copy in TCRdb shows in-frame clones only, minus some. The profile shows around 440,000 clones, roughly three quarters of them singletons. CDR1 and CDR2 (germline): SGHKS, YYEKEE (reference sequence). Trimming stripped 0 bases from V and 4 bases from J, with 5 bases between. There are 12 residues in the CDR3.

The chain links TRBV5-5 to TRBJ2-7; D is unresolved. Source material: PBMCs. The source is a woman aged 40 to 50 in good health. Some clones in this sample may be carry-over from other donors' samples. This chain's CDR3 is CASSLGLYEQYF. Written as DNA, the CDR3 is TGTGCCAGCAGCTTGGGCCTTTACGAGCAGTACTTC.